A single T cell receptor (beta chain) is shown here with its context. Germline CDR1 is SEHNR and CDR2 is FQNEAQ (reference sequence). The CDR3 runs to 16 residues. V was clipped by 5 bases and J by 0 bases; unmatched bases: 4. This entry is derived from a study of blood T cell repertoires in COVID-19. The method was immunoSEQ multiplex PCR; TCRdb's version includes in-frame clones alone and lacks a portion of them. The table lists 150,000 to 200,000 clones, about 86% of them singletons. The chain employs TRBV7-9 and TRBJ2-5, with TRBD2 identical over 12 bases. This receptor was identified in a man in his fifties or sixties with active or convalescent COVID-19. Sequencing was carried out using peripheral blood. CDR3 amino acids: CASSKGLAGYQETQYF. The DNA for the CDR3 is TGTGCCAGCAGCAAAGGACTAGCGGGGTACCAAGAGACCCAGTACTTC.